Below, 9 T cell receptor beta chains from the same sample are listed, as sequenced in a study of shared clonotypes between healthy human individuals. Measured with immunoSEQ multiplex PCR; TCRdb has only the in-frame clones, and not every one. The sample holds 2 million to 2.5 million clones, 95% seen once. What was sequenced was naive CD4+ T cells sorted from blood. The sample's subset: CD45RA+ positively selected. All receptors come from a young man in good health.

The chain recombines TRBV5-6 with TRBJ1-6; D is unresolved. CDR3 length equals 12 residues. Germline assignment: CDR1 SGHDT and CDR2 YYEEEE. The V and J ends lost 2 bases and 8 bases respectively, with 5 bases between them. The CDR3: CASSLIDSPLHF. The CDR3 bases are TGTGCCAGCAGCTTAATCGATTCACCCCTCCACTTT.

The V and J genes are TRBV5-4 and TRBJ2-2; 7 bases align to TRBD1. Germline V gives CDR1 SGHNT, CDR2 YYREEE (reference sequence). J gave up 3 bases and V 3 bases, and 5 bases lay outside the gene matches. The CDR3 runs 15 residues. Here the CDR3 DNA reads TGTGCCAGCAGCTCCGGGACAGACTACACCGGGGAGCTGTTTTTT. Translation gives CASSSGTDYTGELFF.

This chain uses TRBV6-1 with TRBJ1-2, with TRBD1 as a possible D gene (5 bases). The CDR3 covers 15 residues. The germline V gene has CDR1 MNHNS and CDR2 SASEGT. V was clipped by 5 bases and J by 4 bases, with 17 bases between them. CDR3 amino acids: CASSLGGGDGYGYTF. CDR3 DNA: TGTGCCAGCAGTCTAGGCGGGGGAGACGGCTATGGCTACACCTTC.

The chain couples TRBV27 to TRBJ1-6; D perhaps matches TRBD1 (6 bases). Germline assignment: CDR1 MNHEY and CDR2 SMNVEV (reference sequence). V shed 6 bases and J shed 5 bases, with 11 bases lying between them. The CDR3 has 14 residues. The CDR3 DNA reads TGTGCCAGCAGCCGGACAGCAAATAATTCACCCCTCCACTTT. It specifies CASSRTANNSPLHF.

Worth noting for this clone: In the same sample, other DNA sequences code for this CDR3. The J gene is TRBJ1-5, the V gene TRBV29-1; D is ambiguous. The germline V gene encodes CDR1 SQVTM and CDR2 ANQGSEA. The CDR3 has 13 residues. With 4 bases removed from V and 0 bases from J, the gap between germline ends came to 7 bases. CDR3 nucleotides: TGCAGCGTTGGAAGTAATAGCAATCAGCCCCAGCATTTT. Translating it yields CSVGSNSNQPQHF.

The V call is TRBV4-1, the J call TRBJ1-5; D unresolved. The CDR3 totals 15 residues. Trimming pared 0 bases from V and 5 bases from J, leaving 11 bases between. CDR1 and CDR2 from the germline V gene are MGHRA and YSYEKL. The CDR3 region has the DNA TGCGCCAGCAGCCAAGAGGGCAGGTTTGATCAGCCCCAGCATTTT. It specifies CASSQEGRFDQPQHF.

About this clone itself: The same CDR3 also results from other DNA sequences found in this sample. The chain joins TRBV7-9 to TRBJ2-5, with D unresolved. The CDR3 loop spans 14 amino acids. Trimming took 3 bases from V and 2 from J, leaving 10 bases between them. The germline V gene has CDR1 SEHNR and CDR2 FQNEAQ (reference sequence). The DNA of the CDR3 is TGTGCCAGCAGCTTGGCGGCAGTTCAAGAGACCCAGTACTTC. Translated, it gives CASSLAAVQETQYF.

Note on this clone: The same CDR3 is also encoded by other DNA sequences in this sample. The chain links TRBV9 to TRBJ2-2; 13 nucleotides align to TRBD2. Germline CDR1 is SGDLS and CDR2 is YYNGEE. The CDR3 runs 18 residues. Unmatched junction bases numbered 3, after V lost 0 bases and J lost 1 base. The CDR3 sequence is CASSVGLAGGKNTGELFF. The CDR3 coding sequence is TGTGCCAGCAGCGTAGGACTAGCGGGGGGTAAGAACACCGGGGAGCTGTTTTTT.

This chain connects TRBV9 to TRBJ1-1; D gene ambiguous. Germline-derived CDR1 and CDR2 are SGDLS and YYNGEE. V lost 0 bases to trimming and J lost 2 bases, with 8 bases between them. The CDR3 is made up of 14 amino acids. The CDR3 nucleotides are TGTGCCAGCAGCGTAGACCATAGTAACACTGAAGCTTTCTTT. This translates into CASSVDHSNTEAFF.